Listed here are 5 T cell receptor beta chains from one sample, sequenced in a study of OX40 agonist ivuxolimab in advanced cancers. Repertoires were generated with immunoSEQ multiplex PCR, while TCRdb's copy carries only in-frame clones and drops some. The table records 25,000 to 30,000 clones, 87% of them present only once. Sequenced material: CD4+ or CD8+ T cells sorted from blood, taken in a trial of the OX40 agonist ivuxolimab. Receptor source: an adult with an advanced solid tumor such as melanoma, head and neck, liver or kidney cancer.

The chain links TRBV5-6 to TRBJ2-7, with 7 bases aligning to TRBD2. V was pared by 4 bases and J by 3 bases, with 10 bases of the junction left unmatched. The CDR3 is 15 residues long. Germline assignment: CDR1 SGHDT and CDR2 YYEEEE. The CDR3 reads CASSDPSGNYYEQYF. The CDR3 DNA follows: TGTGCCAGCAGCGATCCCAGCGGGAACTACTACGAGCAGTACTTC.

This chain connects TRBV9 to TRBJ1-2; D gene unclear. The ends were cut back, 4 bases at V and 4 bases at J, with 17 bases in the middle. The CDR3 is made up of 15 amino acids. Germline V CDR1 and CDR2: SGDLS, YYNGEE. The CDR3 loop is CASSIGEEVIYGYTF. CDR3 bases: TGTGCCAGCAGCATCGGAGAAGAGGTTATCTATGGCTACACCTTC.

The chain has TRBV14 and TRBJ2-3; the D gene is possibly TRBD2 (6 bases). This CDR3 comprises 15 residues. Germline CDR1 reads SGHDN; CDR2 reads FVKESK. The ends were cut back, 2 bases at V and 1 base at J, with 10 bases in the middle. DNA for the CDR3: TGTGCCAGCAGCCAATGGGACTTGCGCACAGATACGCAGTATTTT. Its protein product is CASSQWDLRTDTQYF.

This chain links TRBV6-1 with TRBJ2-6, with D unresolved. V lost 5 bases, J lost 0 bases, and 8 bases lay in between. The V gene's germline CDR1 is MNHNS and CDR2 SASEGT. The length of the CDR3 is 15 residues. The CDR3 DNA reads TGTGCCAGCAGTAACATAGACTCTGGGGCCAACGTCCTGACTTTC. This translates into CASSNIDSGANVLTF.

The chain is built from TRBV27 and TRBJ1-1; D not resolved. V shed 0 bases and J shed 1 base, with 9 bases lying between them. This CDR3 is 15 amino acids long. Germline-derived CDR1 and CDR2 are MNHEY and SMNVEV (reference sequence). CDR3 region: CASSLSAGRNTEAFF. CDR3 DNA sequence: TGTGCCAGCAGTTTATCGGCCGGGAGGAACACTGAAGCTTTCTTT.